Reported below is one TCR beta chain. This record belongs to a study of technical replicates of blood from several donors. Assay: immunoSEQ multiplex PCR; the TCRdb copy retains only in-frame clones and omits some. This sample has about 88,000 clones; approximately 94% occur once, and the top ten carry around 0.25%. Trimming left V 6 bases short and J 2 bases short, with 14 bases between. The CDR3 totals 14 residues. The germline gives CDR1 SNHLY, CDR2 FYNNEI. The sequence derives from a human donor in good health. The chain combines TRBV2 with TRBJ2-7; D might be TRBD2 (6 bases). The material sequenced was T cells isolated from PBMCs. CDR3 in amino acids: CASRGEVYAYEQYF. CDR3 nucleotide sequence: TGTGCCAGCAGGGGGGAGGTCTACGCCTACGAGCAGTACTTC.